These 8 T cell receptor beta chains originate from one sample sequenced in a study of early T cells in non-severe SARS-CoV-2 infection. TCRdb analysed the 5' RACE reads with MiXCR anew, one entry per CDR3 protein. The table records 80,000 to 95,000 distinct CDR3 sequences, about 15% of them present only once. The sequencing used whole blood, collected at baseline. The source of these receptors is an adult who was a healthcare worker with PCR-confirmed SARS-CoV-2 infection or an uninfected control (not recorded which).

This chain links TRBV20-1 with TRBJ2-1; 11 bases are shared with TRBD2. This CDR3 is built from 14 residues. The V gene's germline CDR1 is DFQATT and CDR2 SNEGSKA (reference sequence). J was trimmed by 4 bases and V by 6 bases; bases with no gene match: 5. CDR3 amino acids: CSAKTSGNYNEQFF. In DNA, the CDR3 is TGCAGTGCCAAGACTAGCGGGAATTACAATGAGCAGTTCTTC.

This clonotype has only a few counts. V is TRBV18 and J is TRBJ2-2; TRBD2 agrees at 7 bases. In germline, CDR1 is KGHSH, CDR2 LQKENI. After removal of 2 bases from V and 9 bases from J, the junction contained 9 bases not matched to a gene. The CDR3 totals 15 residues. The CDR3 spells CASSPASGDTRELFF. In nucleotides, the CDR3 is TGTGCCAGCTCACCAGCTAGCGGAGATACCCGGGAGCTGTTTTTT. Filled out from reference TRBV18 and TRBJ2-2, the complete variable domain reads NAGVMQNPRHLVRRRGQEARLRCSPMKGHSHVYWYRQLPEEGLKFMVYLQKENIIDESGMPKERFSAEFPKEGPSILRIQQVVRGDSAAYFCASSPASGDTRELFFGEGSRLTVL.

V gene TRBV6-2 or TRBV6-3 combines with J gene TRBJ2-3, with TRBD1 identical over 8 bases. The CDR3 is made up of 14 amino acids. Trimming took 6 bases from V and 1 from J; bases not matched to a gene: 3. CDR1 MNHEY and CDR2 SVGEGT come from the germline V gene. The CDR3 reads CASRPGQGTDTQYF. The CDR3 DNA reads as TGTGCCAGCAGACCGGGACAGGGCACAGATACGCAGTATTTT.

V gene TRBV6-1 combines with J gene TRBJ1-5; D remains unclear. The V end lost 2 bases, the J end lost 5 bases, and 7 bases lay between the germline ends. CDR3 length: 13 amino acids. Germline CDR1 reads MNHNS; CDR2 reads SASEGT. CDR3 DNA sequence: TGTGCCAGCAGTGAATATGGCGATCAGCCCCAGCATTTT. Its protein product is CASSEYGDQPQHF.

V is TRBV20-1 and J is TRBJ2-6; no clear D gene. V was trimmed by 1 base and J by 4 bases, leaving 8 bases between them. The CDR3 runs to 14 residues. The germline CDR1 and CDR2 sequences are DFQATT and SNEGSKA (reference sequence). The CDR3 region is CSARGASGANVLTF. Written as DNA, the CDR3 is TGCAGTGCTAGAGGAGCTTCAGGGGCCAACGTCCTGACTTTC.

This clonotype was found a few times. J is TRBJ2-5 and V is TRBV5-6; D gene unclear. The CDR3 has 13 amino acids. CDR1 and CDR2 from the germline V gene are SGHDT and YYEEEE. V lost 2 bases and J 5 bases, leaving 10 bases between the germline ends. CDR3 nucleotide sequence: TGTGCCAGCAGCTTAGAATTTAGGGAGACCCAGTACTTC. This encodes CASSLEFRETQYF.

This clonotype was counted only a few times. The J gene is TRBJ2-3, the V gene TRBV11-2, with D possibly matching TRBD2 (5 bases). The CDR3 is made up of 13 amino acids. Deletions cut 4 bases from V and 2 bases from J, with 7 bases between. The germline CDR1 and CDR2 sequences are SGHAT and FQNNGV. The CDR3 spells CASSSGLTDTQYF. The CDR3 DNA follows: TGTGCCAGCAGCTCCGGACTCACAGATACGCAGTATTTT.

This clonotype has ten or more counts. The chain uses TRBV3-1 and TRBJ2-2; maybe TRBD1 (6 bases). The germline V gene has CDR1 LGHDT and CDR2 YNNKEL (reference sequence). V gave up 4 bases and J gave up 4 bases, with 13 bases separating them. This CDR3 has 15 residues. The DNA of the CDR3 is TGTGCCAGCAGCCCGTGGGGGCGCAGCACCGGGGAGCTGTTTTTT. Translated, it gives CASSPWGRSTGELFF.